The clone carrying this T cell receptor beta chain has a count of ten or more. Its antigen is not identified. The record originates from a study of neurological immune-mediated disorders. Study results and caveats: It was HTLV-1-associated myelopathy that showed the most TCR clonal expansion, while multiple sclerosis showed the least, falling below healthy controls.

Template-switch 5'RACE cDNA synthesis added a 10-nucleotide unique molecular identifier. TCRdb used MiXCR to reprocess the 5' RACE reads, holding one entry per CDR3 protein. This table holds 53,000 or so distinct CDR3 sequences, over 9.5% found once. The V and J ends lost 5 bases and 0 bases, in that order; junction bases with no gene match: 5. Germline V gene data show CDR1 as LNHDA and CDR2 as SQIVND (reference sequence). This CDR3 is built from 16 residues. This receptor was obtained from a woman in her sixties with HTLV-1-associated myelopathy (HAM/TSP). Sample: PBMCs. The chain employs TRBV19 and TRBJ2-2, with 8 bases that match TRBD2. The CDR3, as DNA: TGTGCCAGTAGTTCCCGACTAGCGACGAACACCGGGGAGCTGTTTTTT. Protein sequence: CASSSRLATNTGELFF.